Listed below are T cell receptor beta chains from one sample, sequenced in a study of lymphopenia after photon versus proton radiotherapy. Assay: immunoSEQ multiplex PCR; the TCRdb copy retains only in-frame clones and omits some. The sample yields under 30,000 clones, approximately 88% seen once. The source was peripheral blood, collected from a patient treated with photon-based radiotherapy. The receptors here all came from a man between 35 and 55 years old with gastric cancer. CDR3s include the opening cysteine and the closing phenylalanine or tryptophan. The D gene is left open where the match is weak. The listing skips clone size in some rows; elsewhere it reads once, few, many or a size class.

clone size: .
D gene: .
V gene: TRBV29-1
J gene: TRBJ1-1
CDR3 DNA: TGCAGCGTGCTAGGGACGGCAGGACAGTTGGACACTGAAGCTTTCTTT
CDR3 protein: CSVLGTAGQLDTEAFF

clone size: .
D gene: TRBD1
V gene: TRBV11-1
J gene: TRBJ1-2
CDR3 DNA: TGTGCCAGCAGCTTAGCGACAGGGGGCGATGGCTACACCTTC
CDR3 protein: CASSLATGGDGYTF

clone size: .
D gene: .
V gene: TRBV5-6
J gene: TRBJ2-2
CDR3 DNA: TGTGCCAGCAGCTTTGATTGGGGCCCTACTAACACCGGGGAGCTGTTTTTT
CDR3 protein: CASSFDWGPTNTGELFF

clone size: .
D gene: TRBD1
V gene: TRBV15
J gene: TRBJ2-3
CDR3 DNA: TGTGCCACCAGCAGAGATCAGGGGGAGACGCAGTATTTT
CDR3 protein: CATSRDQGETQYF

clone size: .
D gene: .
V gene: TRBV15
J gene: TRBJ2-3
CDR3 DNA: TGTGCCACCAGCAGAGGGTGGGGTCAGTTAGATACGCAGTATTTT
CDR3 protein: CATSRGWGQLDTQYF

clone size: few
D gene: .
V gene: TRBV30
J gene: TRBJ1-1
CDR3 DNA: TGTGCCTGGCGGGAGAACACTGAAGCTTTCTTT
CDR3 protein: CAWRENTEAFF

clone size: .
D gene: .
V gene: TRBV6-5
J gene: TRBJ1-2
CDR3 DNA: TGTGCCAGCAGTAAGTACGGAGGCAGCTATGGCTACACCTTC
CDR3 protein: CASSKYGGSYGYTF

clone size: .
D gene: .
V gene: TRBV4-1
J gene: TRBJ1-2
CDR3 DNA: TGCGCCAGCAGCCAAGATAAGTCCGCAGGGGCAGGGGGCTACACCTTC
CDR3 protein: CASSQDKSAGAGGYTF

clone size: .
D gene: TRBD1
V gene: TRBV7-3
J gene: TRBJ1-4
CDR3 DNA: TGTGCCAGCAGCTTAAGAGGGGACAGGGGGAATGAAAAACTGTTTTTT
CDR3 protein: CASSLRGDRGNEKLFF

clone size: .
D gene: .
V gene: TRBV7-3
J gene: TRBJ1-2
CDR3 DNA: TGTGCCAGCAGCTTAGACAGACACTATGGCTACACCTTC
CDR3 protein: CASSLDRHYGYTF

clone size: .
D gene: .
V gene: TRBV6-5
J gene: TRBJ2-7
CDR3 DNA: TGTGCCAGCAGAACGGGATCCTACGAGCAGTACTTC
CDR3 protein: CASRTGSYEQYF

clone size: .
D gene: TRBD1
V gene: TRBV29-1
J gene: TRBJ2-7
CDR3 DNA: TGCAGCGTAAAGACAGGGGGCTACGAGCAGTACTTC
CDR3 protein: CSVKTGGYEQYF

clone size: once
D gene: TRBD1
V gene: TRBV10-3
J gene: TRBJ1-2
CDR3 DNA: TGTGCCATCAGGGGACAGGGGGCCGACTATGGCTACACCTTC
CDR3 protein: CAIRGQGADYGYTF

clone size: .
D gene: .
V gene: TRBV11-2
J gene: TRBJ2-5
CDR3 DNA: TGTGCCAGCAGCTTAGAGTTCCAGATGCAAGAGACCCAGTACTTC
CDR3 protein: CASSLEFQMQETQYF